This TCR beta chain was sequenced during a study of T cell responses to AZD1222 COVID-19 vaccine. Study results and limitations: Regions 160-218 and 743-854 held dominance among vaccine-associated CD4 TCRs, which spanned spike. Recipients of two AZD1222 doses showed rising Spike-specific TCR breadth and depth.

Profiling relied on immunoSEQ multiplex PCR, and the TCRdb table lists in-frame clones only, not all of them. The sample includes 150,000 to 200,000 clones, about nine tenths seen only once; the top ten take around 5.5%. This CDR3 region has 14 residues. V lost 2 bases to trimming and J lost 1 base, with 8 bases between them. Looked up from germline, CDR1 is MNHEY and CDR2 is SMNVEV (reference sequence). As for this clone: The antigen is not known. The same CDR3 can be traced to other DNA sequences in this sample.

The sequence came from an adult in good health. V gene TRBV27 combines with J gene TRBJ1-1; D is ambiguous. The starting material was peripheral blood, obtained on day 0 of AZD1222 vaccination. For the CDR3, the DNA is TGTGCCAGCAGTTTACCGGGAAGGAACACTGAAGCTTTCTTT. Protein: CASSLPGRNTEAFF.